A single sample gave rise to the 8 T cell receptor beta chains below, sequenced in a study of Ad26.COV2.S vaccination and SARS-CoV-2 variants. Sequencing was performed with immunoSEQ multiplex PCR; in TCRdb, only in-frame clones are kept and a portion is missing. The table has 330,000 or so clones, 85% to 90% seen once; the top ten hold 5.5%. Treatment: roughly 18 received Ad26.COV2.S at low or high dose, single or two shots; 5 received placebo; per-sample allocation not given. After the first vaccine or placebo injection, samples were drawn on day 63. The specimen was peripheral blood, collected in a trial of Ad26.COV2.S vaccine versus placebo. The receptors here all came from a person aged 18 to 59 who received the Ad26.COV2.S COVID-19 vaccine or a placebo.

This clone was recorded once. The chain has TRBV10-3 and TRBJ1-1; D unclear. Between the trimmed V and J ends, which lost 7 bases and 6 bases, there was a span of 9 bases. CDR1 and CDR2 (germline): ENHRY, SYGVKD. This CDR3 comprises 11 residues. The CDR3 reads CAIKGLAEAFF. Here the CDR3 DNA reads TGTGCCATCAAAGGACTCGCTGAAGCTTTCTTT.

The J gene is TRBJ2-1, the V gene TRBV5-4, with 10 bases fitting TRBD2. The germline gives CDR1 SGHNT, CDR2 YYREEE (reference sequence). The CDR3 is made up of 13 amino acids. V lost 4 bases and J lost 8; bases outside the gene matches: 3. The CDR3 here is CASSHGTSDEQFF. The CDR3 DNA reads TGTGCCAGCAGCCACGGGACTAGCGATGAGCAGTTCTTC.

The chain uses TRBV12-5 and TRBJ1-2, with D tentatively TRBD1 (5 bases). CDR3 length: 15 amino acids. Germline V gives CDR1 LGHNT, CDR2 FRNRAP. V dropped 0 bases and J dropped 6 bases, with 14 bases sitting between them. The CDR3, as DNA: TGTGCTAGTGGTTTGGTACGAGAAGGGGTTGATGGCTACACCTTC. Protein sequence: CASGLVREGVDGYTF.

The chain carries TRBV3-1 (or the pseudogene TRBV3-2) and TRBJ1-1, with no clear D. In germline, CDR1 is LGHDT, CDR2 YNNKEL (reference sequence). This CDR3 region has 11 residues. The V gene lost 0 bases and the J gene lost 8 bases, with 4 bases spanning the gap. In nucleotides, the CDR3 is TGTGCCAGCAGCCAAGAGTCAGAAGCTTTCTTT. Amino acid sequence: CASSQESEAFF.

The V and J genes are TRBV27 and TRBJ2-7; D is tentatively TRBD1 or TRBD2 (5 bases each). There are 16 residues in the CDR3. V lost 3 bases to trimming and J lost 3 bases, with 18 bases between them. Germline values: CDR1 MNHEY, CDR2 SMNVEV (reference sequence). The CDR3 is CASSFGPGAGRYEQYV. The CDR3 coding sequence is TGTGCCAGCAGTTTCGGACCCGGGGCAGGGCGCTACGAGCAGTACGTC.

V is TRBV4-3 and J is TRBJ1-4, with D unclear. CDR1 is LGHNA, CDR2 YSLEER, per germline. The CDR3 is 16 residues long. Between the trimmed V and J ends, which lost 3 bases and 5 bases, there was a span of 16 bases. Here the CDR3 reads CASSQRRSTLNEKLFF. In DNA, the CDR3 is TGCGCCAGCAGCCAGCGCAGGTCCACCTTAAATGAAAAACTGTTTTTT.

The V call is TRBV5-4, the J call TRBJ2-3, with D perhaps matching TRBD2 (6 bases). CDR1 is SGHNT and CDR2 is YYREEE in the germline V gene (reference sequence). The CDR3 runs 18 residues. The germline V and J ends were trimmed by 0 bases and 0 bases, with 17 bases remaining between them. CDR3 protein: CASSLGRGLATSTDTQYF. DNA for the CDR3: TGTGCCAGCAGCTTGGGGAGGGGTTTAGCGACAAGCACAGATACGCAGTATTTT. The full variable domain, completed using reference TRBV5-4 and TRBJ2-3, is ETGVTQSPTHLIKTRGQQVTLRCSSQSGHNTVSWYQQALGQGPQFIFQYYREEENGRGNFPPRFSGLQFPNYSSELNVNALELDDSALYLCASSLGRGLATSTDTQYFGPGTRLTVL.

The CDR3 is CASSPRAGTGYGYTF. CDR3 in DNA: TGTGCCAGCAGCCCAAGGGCCGGGACAGGGTATGGCTACACCTTC. The chain has TRBV7-2 and TRBJ1-2; the match to TRBD1 covers 9 bases. Germline CDR1 is SGHTA and CDR2 is FQGNSA. This CDR3 has 15 amino acids. Germline trimming cut 5 bases from V and 5 bases from J; bases unmatched to any gene: 9.